This TCR beta chain was recovered during a study of blood T cell repertoires in COVID-19 (dated by TCRdb to about 2020). Concerning the study at large: The collaborator samples originated in the United States, Italy and Spain and spanned the acute and convalescent phases of COVID-19. HLA class I and class II types, where available, came from metadata supplied by the sample provider rather than from assay-based typing. The prospective study material was composed of cDNA or gDNA derived from T cells, B-cell-depleted T cells, or PBMCs. Samples came from the ongoing ImmuneRACE study (first 160 participants) plus 1,254 subjects from 6 global collaborators. Subjects who had been exposed to COVID-19, were actively infected with it, or had recovered from it provided the deeply sampled blood TCRbeta repertoires that made up the dataset. A freely available public database, intended as a resource for researchers studying the immune response to SARS-CoV-2, is where the repertoires were released. A de-identified subject ID, COVID-19 status, age in years and sex were almost always included in the sample metadata. Overall study outcomes, separate from this receptor: The amount of clinical and demographic metadata varied by source and participant and was provided uncurated.

As regards this clone: Its antigen specificity is not known. The record has no base qualities; no much larger clone is one base away.

TCRbeta CDR3 regions were amplified from genomic DNA by means of the immunoSEQ Assay, a bias-controlled multiplex PCR. In the paper's pipeline: Within the assay, amplification of reference gene primers was used to estimate how many nucleated cells each sample contained. Sequence reads were collapsed and filtered to measure the absolute abundance of every unique TCRbeta CDR3 rearrangement. For each sample, productive Simpson clonality was calculated as the square root of Simpson's diversity index over productive rearrangements. Entries here come from immuneACCESS through TCRdb and include only in-frame sequences with V and J called. Some clones fail to appear in such tables; in the studies checked, an unresolved V gene covers under half of the shortfall, and the cause of the remainder is unknown. The V and J calls and the clone size are those of that table, but D and trimming were determined from the DNA. This sample holds under 400,000 clones; about 91% were observed only once. Around 1.6% of the sample goes to the ten largest clones.

At the junction V is shortened by 10 bases and J by 0 bases; bases outside the gene matches: 6. From the cysteine through the phenylalanine, the CDR3 covers 14 amino acids. Just CDR3 DNA is preserved here, 42 bases in frame from base 1. CDR1 and CDR2 were assigned from the germline V gene (reference sequence) as SEHNR and FQNEAQ. One collaborating source in Seattle enrolled patients while the patients were actively infected and followed the patients over time throughout the course of disease. Collaborating institutions collected whole blood in K2EDTA tubes following their own protocols. For TCRbeta analysis, collaborator samples were shipped as frozen whole blood, as isolated PBMCs, or as DNA extracted from either sample type.

The chain joins TRBV7-9 to TRBJ1-1; TRBD1 agrees with 9 junctional bases. The sequence came from a woman in her 30s with COVID-19, enrolled during active disease. The specimen was peripheral blood. The CDR3 region reads CATRQGVMNTEAFF. The DNA is TGTGCCACCCGACAGGGGGTCATGAACACTGAAGCTTTCTTT. With the rest looked up from the reference TRBV7-9 and TRBJ1-1 genes rather than sequenced, the full variable domain is DTGVSQNPRHKITKRGQNVTFRCDPISEHNRLYWYRQTLGQGPEFLTYFQNEAQLEKSRLLSDRFSAERPKGSFSTLEIQRTEQGDSAMYLCATRQGVMNTEAFFGQGTRLTVV.